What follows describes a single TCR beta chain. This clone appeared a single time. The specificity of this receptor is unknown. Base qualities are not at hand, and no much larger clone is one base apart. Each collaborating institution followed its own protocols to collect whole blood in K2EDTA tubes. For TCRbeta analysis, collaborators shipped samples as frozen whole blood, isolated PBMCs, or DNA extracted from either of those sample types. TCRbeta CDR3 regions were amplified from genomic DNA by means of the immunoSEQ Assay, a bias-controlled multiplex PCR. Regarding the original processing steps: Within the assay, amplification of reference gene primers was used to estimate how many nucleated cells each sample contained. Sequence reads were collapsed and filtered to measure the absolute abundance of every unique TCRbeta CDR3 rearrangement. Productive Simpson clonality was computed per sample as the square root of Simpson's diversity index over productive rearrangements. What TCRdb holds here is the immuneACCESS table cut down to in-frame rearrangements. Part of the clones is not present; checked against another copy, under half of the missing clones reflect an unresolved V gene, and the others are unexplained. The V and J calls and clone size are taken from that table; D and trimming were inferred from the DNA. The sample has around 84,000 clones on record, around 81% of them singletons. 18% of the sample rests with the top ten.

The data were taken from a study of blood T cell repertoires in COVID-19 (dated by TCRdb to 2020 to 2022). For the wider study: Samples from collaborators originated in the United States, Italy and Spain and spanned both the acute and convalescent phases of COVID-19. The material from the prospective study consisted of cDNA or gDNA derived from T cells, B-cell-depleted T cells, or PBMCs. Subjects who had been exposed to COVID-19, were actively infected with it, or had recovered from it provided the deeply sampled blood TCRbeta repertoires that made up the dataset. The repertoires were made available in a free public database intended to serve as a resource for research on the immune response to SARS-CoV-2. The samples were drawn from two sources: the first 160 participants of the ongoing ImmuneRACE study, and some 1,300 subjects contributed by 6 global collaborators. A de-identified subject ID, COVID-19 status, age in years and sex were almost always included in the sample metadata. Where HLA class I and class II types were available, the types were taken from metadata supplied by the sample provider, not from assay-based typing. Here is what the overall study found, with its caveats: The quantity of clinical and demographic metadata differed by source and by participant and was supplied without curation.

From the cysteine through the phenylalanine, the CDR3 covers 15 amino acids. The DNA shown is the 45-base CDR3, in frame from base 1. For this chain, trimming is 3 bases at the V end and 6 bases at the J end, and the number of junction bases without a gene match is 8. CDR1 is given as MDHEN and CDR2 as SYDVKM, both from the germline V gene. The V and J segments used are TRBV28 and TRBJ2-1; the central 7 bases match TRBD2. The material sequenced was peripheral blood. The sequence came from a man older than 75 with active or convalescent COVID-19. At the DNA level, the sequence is TGTGCCAGCAGTTTTGTGGCGGGGGTCCGCAATGAGCAGTTCTTC. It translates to CASSFVAGVRNEQFF.